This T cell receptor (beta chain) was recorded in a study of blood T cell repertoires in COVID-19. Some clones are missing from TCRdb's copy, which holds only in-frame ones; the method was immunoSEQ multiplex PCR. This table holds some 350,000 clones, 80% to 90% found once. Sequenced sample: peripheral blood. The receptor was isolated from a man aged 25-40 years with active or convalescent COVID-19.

CDR3 protein: CASSQRGSGNTIYF. In DNA, the CDR3 is TGTGCCAGCAGCCAACGAGGGTCAGGAAACACCATATATTTT. The V gene is TRBV3-1 (or the pseudogene TRBV3-2), the J gene TRBJ1-3; no firm D call. Germline lookup yields CDR1 LGHDT and CDR2 YNNKEL (reference sequence). V lost 2 bases to trimming and J lost 4 bases, with 9 bases between them. The CDR3 runs 14 residues.